This is a list of T cell receptor beta chains from one sample in a study of CD8 T cells in cerebrospinal fluid in Alzheimer's disease. From the 10x single-cell sequencing reads, TCRdb lists one entry per CDR3 protein and no DNA. Here the sample table reports some 1,000 distinct CDR3 sequences. Sequenced: cerebrospinal fluid. The receptors derive from a human donor in good health. Both conserved end residues are part of each CDR3. Rows give clone size only sometimes, using once, few, many, or a class for an expanded clone.

length	V	J	size	CDR3
15	TRBV4-3	TRBJ1-2	medium-sized	CASSPDSPGGYGYTF
16	TRBV30	TRBJ1-6	medium-sized	CAWSVGLDFSNSPLHF
18	TRBV10-2	TRBJ1-6	medium-sized	CASSETGTDSSYNSPLHF
16	TRBV6-5	TRBJ1-1	medium-sized	CASSWTGGFMNTEAFF
18	TRBV6-2/TRBV6-3	TRBJ2-5	medium-sized	CASSPHHLRGSGRETQYF
15	TRBV6-6	TRBJ2-5	large	CASSTHAGTLETQYF
12	TRBV5-1	TRBJ2-7	medium-sized	CASSEEGGPQYF
15	TRBV28	TRBJ1-3	medium-sized	CASSPDSLSGNTIYF
14	TRBV5-1	TRBJ2-7	medium-sized	CASSLDGRPYEQYF
12	TRBV2	TRBJ2-5	medium-sized	CASKTGVETQYF
14	TRBV19	TRBJ1-1	medium-sized	CASSIEGTNTEAFF
13	TRBV4-3	TRBJ2-2	medium-sized	CASSLTRTGELFF
14	TRBV5-6	TRBJ2-6	medium-sized	CASDGISGANVLTF
13	TRBV12-3/TRBV12-4	TRBJ1-2	medium-sized	CASSLRQDYGYTF
13	TRBV25-1	TRBJ1-2	medium-sized	CASSDNPGDGYTF
15	TRBV27	TRBJ1-1	medium-sized	CARYPGQDGGTEAFF
15	TRBV2	TRBJ2-7	-	CASCMTGTGPYEQYF
12	TRBV5-4	TRBJ1-2	-	CASSGQRYGYTF
12	TRBV5-1	TRBJ2-7	medium-sized	CASGRGQDEQYF